This is a list of T cell receptor beta chains from one sample in a study of blood T cells in healthy people across ages. From the 5' RACE reads, TCRdb called clonotypes with MiXCR, one entry per CDR3 protein. The data contain 800,000 or so distinct CDR3 sequences, around 45% of them singletons. The sample was blood. These receptors all come from a man older than 75 in good health. Both conserved end residues are part of each CDR3. The order of the fields is J gene, D gene, V gene, clone size, CDR3 protein, CDR3 DNA. D genes are given only for firm matches. Clone sizes are given selectively: once, few, many, or a class where the clone is expanded.

j_call: TRBJ2-7
d_call: TRBD1
v_call: TRBV5-6
clone_size: once
cdr3_aa: CASLPMDRASPEQYF
cdr3_nt: TGTGCCAGCCTCCCAATGGACAGGGCGAGCCCCGAGCAGTACTTC

j_call: TRBJ2-2
d_call: TRBD2
v_call: TRBV7-2
clone_size: many
cdr3_aa: CASLAGVNTGELFF
cdr3_nt: TGTGCCAGCTTAGCGGGGGTGAACACCGGGGAGCTGTTTTTT

j_call: TRBJ2-2
d_call: NA
v_call: TRBV5-1
clone_size: NA
cdr3_aa: CASSLPEMNTGELFF
cdr3_nt: TGCGCCAGCAGCTTGCCAGAAATGAACACCGGGGAGCTGTTTTTT

j_call: TRBJ2-3
d_call: TRBD2
v_call: TRBV5-1
clone_size: few
cdr3_aa: CASSSDGLAGADTQYF
cdr3_nt: TGCGCCAGCAGCTCGGACGGACTAGCGGGAGCAGATACGCAGTATTTT

j_call: TRBJ2-2
d_call: TRBD1
v_call: TRBV5-1
clone_size: few
cdr3_aa: CASSYTGANTGELFF
cdr3_nt: TGCGCCAGCAGCTACACAGGGGCGAACACCGGGGAGCTGTTTTTT

j_call: TRBJ1-2
d_call: NA
v_call: TRBV6-1
clone_size: NA
cdr3_aa: CASSEITSGGYTF
cdr3_nt: TGTGCCAGCAGTGAAATTACAAGTGGTGGCTACACCTTC

j_call: TRBJ2-3
d_call: TRBD2
v_call: TRBV20-1
clone_size: few
cdr3_aa: CSGSSGSFTDTQYF
cdr3_nt: TGCAGTGGTTCTAGCGGGAGTTTCACAGATACGCAGTATTTT

j_call: TRBJ1-2
d_call: NA
v_call: TRBV5-5
clone_size: few
cdr3_aa: CASSLTALGRDYGYTF
cdr3_nt: TGTGCCAGCAGCTTGACCGCGTTGGGCAGGGACTATGGCTACACCTTC

j_call: TRBJ1-2
d_call: NA
v_call: TRBV7-2
clone_size: few
cdr3_aa: CASSPGPPNGYTF
cdr3_nt: TGTGCCAGCAGCCCTGGACCTCCTAATGGCTACACCTTC

j_call: TRBJ1-1
d_call: NA
v_call: TRBV12-3/TRBV12-4
clone_size: NA
cdr3_aa: CASSVQGGVTEAFF
cdr3_nt: TGTGCCAGCAGTGTTCAGGGCGGGGTCACTGAAGCTTTCTTT

j_call: TRBJ1-6
d_call: NA
v_call: TRBV12-3/TRBV12-4
clone_size: NA
cdr3_aa: CASSTTGTRVGALHF
cdr3_nt: TGTGCCAGCAGCACCACCGGGACACGGGTTGGGGCCCTCCACTTT

j_call: TRBJ2-5
d_call: NA
v_call: TRBV7-2
clone_size: NA
cdr3_aa: CASSLDPYQETQYF
cdr3_nt: TGTGCCAGCAGCTTGGACCCGTACCAAGAGACCCAGTACTTC

j_call: TRBJ2-7
d_call: NA
v_call: TRBV20-1
clone_size: once
cdr3_aa: CSASRASTYEQYF
cdr3_nt: TGCAGTGCTAGTAGGGCCAGCACCTACGAGCAGTACTTC

j_call: TRBJ2-1
d_call: TRBD2
v_call: TRBV20-1
clone_size: few
cdr3_aa: CSASGLAPTGEQFF
cdr3_nt: TGCAGTGCTAGCGGACTAGCCCCAACTGGTGAGCAGTTCTTC

j_call: TRBJ2-2
d_call: TRBD2
v_call: TRBV12-3/TRBV12-4
clone_size: NA
cdr3_aa: CASGGTTRLGELFF
cdr3_nt: TGTGCCAGCGGCGGGACTACCCGCCTGGGGGAGCTGTTTTTT

j_call: TRBJ2-7
d_call: NA
v_call: TRBV7-2
clone_size: NA
cdr3_aa: CASSPPPSYNEQYF
cdr3_nt: TGTGCCAGCAGCCCACCACCCTCCTACAATGAGCAGTACTTC

j_call: TRBJ2-3
d_call: NA
v_call: TRBV25-1
clone_size: NA
cdr3_aa: CASAPSDTQYF
cdr3_nt: TGTGCCAGTGCTCCGTCCGATACGCAGTATTTT

j_call: TRBJ2-7
d_call: NA
v_call: TRBV4-3
clone_size: few
cdr3_aa: CASSQDRTGAGYEQYF
cdr3_nt: TGCGCCAGCAGCCAAGATAGGACGGGAGCCGGCTACGAGCAGTACTTC

j_call: TRBJ1-4
d_call: NA
v_call: TRBV18
clone_size: NA
cdr3_aa: CASSPQADEKLFF
cdr3_nt: TGTGCCAGCTCACCGCAAGCAGATGAAAAACTGTTTTTT

j_call: TRBJ2-3
d_call: NA
v_call: TRBV24-1
clone_size: NA
cdr3_aa: CATSDGGAGPTDTQYF
cdr3_nt: TGTGCCACCAGTGATGGAGGAGCGGGTCCCACAGATACGCAGTATTTT

j_call: TRBJ2-7
d_call: TRBD2
v_call: TRBV20-1
clone_size: NA
cdr3_aa: CSARVTTSVPYEQYF
cdr3_nt: TGCAGTGCTAGAGTCACAACTAGCGTCCCCTACGAGCAGTACTTC

j_call: TRBJ2-7
d_call: NA
v_call: TRBV27
clone_size: NA
cdr3_aa: CASSALLENPYEQYF
cdr3_nt: TGTGCCAGCAGTGCCCTGCTAGAGAACCCCTACGAGCAGTACTTC

j_call: TRBJ2-5
d_call: NA
v_call: TRBV28
clone_size: NA
cdr3_aa: CASTSRTALFNEQYF
cdr3_nt: TGTGCCAGCACATCCAGGACGGCGCTTTTCAATGAGCAGTACTTC

j_call: TRBJ2-1
d_call: TRBD2
v_call: TRBV9
clone_size: NA
cdr3_aa: CASSWGLDGNEQFF
cdr3_nt: TGTGCCAGCAGCTGGGGACTAGATGGGAATGAGCAGTTCTTC

j_call: TRBJ2-5
d_call: TRBD1
v_call: TRBV14
clone_size: NA
cdr3_aa: CASSQDLGTGALYQETQYF
cdr3_nt: TGTGCCAGCAGCCAAGATTTGGGGACAGGGGCCTTGTACCAAGAGACCCAGTACTTC

j_call: TRBJ2-3
d_call: TRBD2
v_call: TRBV29-1
clone_size: few
cdr3_aa: CSVVGGTSGRSDTQYF
cdr3_nt: TGCAGCGTTGTGGGGGGGACTAGCGGGAGGTCAGATACGCAGTATTTT

j_call: TRBJ2-3
d_call: NA
v_call: TRBV20-1
clone_size: NA
cdr3_aa: CCAGAGATDTQYF
cdr3_nt: TGCTGTGCTGGGGCGGGGGCAACAGATACGCAGTATTTT

j_call: TRBJ2-5
d_call: TRBD2
v_call: TRBV20-1
clone_size: few
cdr3_aa: CSARHNSGRRETQYF
cdr3_nt: TGCAGTGCTAGACACAATAGCGGGAGAAGGGAGACCCAGTACTTC

j_call: TRBJ2-5
d_call: NA
v_call: TRBV27
clone_size: NA
cdr3_aa: CASSTQGRIETQYF
cdr3_nt: TGTGCCAGCAGTACTCAGGGAAGGATTGAGACCCAGTACTTC

j_call: TRBJ2-7
d_call: NA
v_call: TRBV6-1
clone_size: few
cdr3_aa: CASRFTPYEQYF
cdr3_nt: TGTGCCAGCAGGTTCACCCCCTACGAGCAGTACTTC

j_call: TRBJ2-4
d_call: NA
v_call: TRBV11-3
clone_size: once
cdr3_aa: CASSRPGTLAYGQYF
cdr3_nt: TGTGCCAGCAGCCGGCCCGGGACGTTGGCGTACGGGCAGTACTTC

j_call: TRBJ2-3
d_call: NA
v_call: TRBV25-1
clone_size: few
cdr3_aa: CASSDQVAVGTDTQYF
cdr3_nt: TGTGCCAGCAGTGATCAGGTAGCGGTGGGAACAGATACGCAGTATTTT

j_call: TRBJ2-5
d_call: NA
v_call: TRBV5-6
clone_size: NA
cdr3_aa: CASSLKRVAGETQYF
cdr3_nt: TGTGCCAGCAGCTTGAAGAGAGTGGCGGGGGAGACCCAGTACTTC

j_call: TRBJ2-3
d_call: NA
v_call: TRBV28
clone_size: NA
cdr3_aa: CASSLSAPGGTDTQYF
cdr3_nt: TGTGCCAGCAGTTTAAGCGCTCCGGGGGGCACAGATACGCAGTATTTT

j_call: TRBJ2-1
d_call: NA
v_call: TRBV6-5
clone_size: many
cdr3_aa: CASSPFTNSYNEQFF
cdr3_nt: TGTGCCAGCAGTCCCTTTACCAACTCCTACAATGAGCAGTTCTTC

j_call: TRBJ2-1
d_call: NA
v_call: TRBV11-3
clone_size: once
cdr3_aa: CATHSGRGEQFF
cdr3_nt: TGTGCCACTCATAGCGGAAGAGGGGAGCAGTTCTTC

j_call: TRBJ2-1
d_call: NA
v_call: TRBV27
clone_size: NA
cdr3_aa: CASSPPDSPTNEQFF
cdr3_nt: TGTGCCAGCAGTCCTCCGGACAGCCCAACCAATGAGCAGTTCTTC

j_call: TRBJ2-7
d_call: NA
v_call: TRBV10-2
clone_size: NA
cdr3_aa: CATALEIREQYF
cdr3_nt: TGCGCCACCGCTCTAGAGATCCGCGAGCAGTACTTC

j_call: TRBJ2-3
d_call: NA
v_call: TRBV20-1
clone_size: once
cdr3_aa: CSAQRDTDTQYF
cdr3_nt: TGCAGTGCGCAGAGGGACACAGATACGCAGTATTTT

j_call: TRBJ1-6
d_call: NA
v_call: TRBV12-3/TRBV12-4
clone_size: few
cdr3_aa: CASRRGWDNSPLHF
cdr3_nt: TGTGCCAGCAGGCGTGGGTGGGATAATTCACCCCTCCACTTT

j_call: TRBJ2-3
d_call: TRBD2
v_call: TRBV20-1
clone_size: NA
cdr3_aa: CSARLVRTSGSVSVRADTQYF
cdr3_nt: TGCAGTGCTAGACTAGTCCGGACTAGCGGGAGTGTTTCGGTTCGGGCAGATACGCAGTATTTT

j_call: TRBJ2-7
d_call: NA
v_call: TRBV10-3
clone_size: NA
cdr3_aa: CAISESAGTYNEQYF
cdr3_nt: TGTGCCATCAGTGAGTCGGCAGGGACCTACAATGAGCAGTACTTC

j_call: TRBJ1-2
d_call: TRBD1
v_call: TRBV12-3/TRBV12-4
clone_size: NA
cdr3_aa: CASTSLDRELLYGYTF
cdr3_nt: TGTGCCAGCACCTCGTTGGACAGGGAACTTCTCTATGGCTACACCTTC

j_call: TRBJ2-3
d_call: TRBD1
v_call: TRBV9
clone_size: NA
cdr3_aa: CASSVTGWSTDTQYF
cdr3_nt: TGTGCCAGCAGCGTGACAGGGTGGAGCACAGATACGCAGTATTTT

j_call: TRBJ1-1
d_call: NA
v_call: TRBV7-2
clone_size: NA
cdr3_aa: CASSQHYTANEAFF
cdr3_nt: TGTGCCAGCAGCCAACATTATACGGCGAATGAAGCTTTCTTT

j_call: TRBJ2-2
d_call: TRBD2
v_call: TRBV7-2
clone_size: few
cdr3_aa: CASRVWTSGHGELFF
cdr3_nt: TGTGCCAGCAGGGTATGGACTAGCGGCCACGGGGAGCTGTTTTTT

j_call: TRBJ2-1
d_call: TRBD2
v_call: TRBV7-2
clone_size: many
cdr3_aa: CASSASGGSYNEQFF
cdr3_nt: TGTGCCAGCAGCGCCTCGGGAGGCTCTTACAATGAGCAGTTCTTC

j_call: TRBJ1-2
d_call: NA
v_call: TRBV28
clone_size: once
cdr3_aa: CASSTTGEVYGYTF
cdr3_nt: TGTGCCAGCAGTACGACAGGAGAGGTCTATGGCTACACCTTC

j_call: TRBJ2-1
d_call: NA
v_call: TRBV24-1
clone_size: NA
cdr3_aa: CATSERGITYNEQFF
cdr3_nt: TGTGCCACCAGTGAAAGGGGGATCACCTACAATGAGCAGTTCTTC

j_call: TRBJ1-4
d_call: NA
v_call: TRBV20-1
clone_size: NA
cdr3_aa: CSAMRRSANEKLFF
cdr3_nt: TGCAGTGCTATGAGACGGTCGGCTAATGAAAAACTGTTTTTT

j_call: TRBJ2-7
d_call: NA
v_call: TRBV5-1
clone_size: few
cdr3_aa: CASSLLTAYEQYF
cdr3_nt: TGCGCCAGCAGCTTGTTAACAGCCTACGAGCAGTACTTC

j_call: TRBJ2-7
d_call: TRBD2
v_call: TRBV3-1
clone_size: few
cdr3_aa: CASSQGLAGYYEQYF
cdr3_nt: TGTGCCAGCAGCCAAGGACTAGCGGGATACTACGAGCAGTACTTC